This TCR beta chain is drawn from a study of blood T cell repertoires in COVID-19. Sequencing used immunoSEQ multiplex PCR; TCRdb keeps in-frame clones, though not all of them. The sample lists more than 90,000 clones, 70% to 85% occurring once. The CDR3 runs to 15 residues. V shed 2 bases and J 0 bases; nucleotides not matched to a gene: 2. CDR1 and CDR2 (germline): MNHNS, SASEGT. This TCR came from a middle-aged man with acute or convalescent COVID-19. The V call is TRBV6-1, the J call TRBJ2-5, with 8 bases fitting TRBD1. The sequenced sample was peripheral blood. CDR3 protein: CASSEQTGDQETQYF. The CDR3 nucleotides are TGTGCCAGCAGTGAACAGACAGGGGACCAAGAGACCCAGTACTTC.